These T cell receptor beta chains were read from a single sample in a study of cytomegalovirus exposure and HLA in healthy donors. TCRdb's table, derived via immunoSEQ multiplex PCR, lists solely in-frame clones and lacks some. The sample lists about 140,000 clones; over 80% were seen once. Sequencing was carried out using PBMCs. Every receptor here comes from a female donor in good health and CMV-seronegative. The CDR3 runs from the conserved cysteine through the conserved F or W. Fields, in order: J gene, clone size, V gene, D gene, CDR3 DNA, CDR3 protein. D genes are given only for firm matches. The size of a clone is reported for some rows only, either as once, few or many, or as a class for expanded clones.

>TRBJ2-7|-|TRBV29-1|TRBD2
TGCAGCGCGACTGGGACTAGCGGATACTACGAGCAGTACTTC
CSATGTSGYYEQYF
>TRBJ2-5|-|TRBV28|TRBD2
TGTGCCAGCAGTTCCCTAGCGGGGCTCGGGACCCAGTACTTC
CASSSLAGLGTQYF
>TRBJ1-5|once|TRBV6-5|-
TGTGCCAGCACCGACCCGGGGGTCGGCGCCCAGCATTTT
CASTDPGVGAQHF
>TRBJ1-5|-|TRBV10-3|TRBD1
TGTGCCATCAGTGAGTGGCAGGGGGTTTACAATCAGCCCCAGCATTTT
CAISEWQGVYNQPQHF
>TRBJ1-1|few|TRBV7-9|-
TGTGCCAGCAGCCTTGAAGACAGCGAAGCTTTCTTT
CASSLEDSEAFF
>TRBJ2-7|-|TRBV2|TRBD1
TGTGCCAGCAGTGATCCAACCGGAATGACAGGGGGCGAGGGGTACGAGCAGTACTTC
CASSDPTGMTGGEGYEQYF
>TRBJ1-1|-|TRBV6-5|-
TGTGCCAGCAGTTACACGAAGAGACAGTGGGAAGCTTTCTTT
CASSYTKRQWEAFF
>TRBJ1-3|-|TRBV15|TRBD1
TGTGCCACCAGCCTAGGCAGGGGGACTGGAAACACCATATATTTT
CATSLGRGTGNTIYF
>TRBJ1-4|-|TRBV27|-
TGTGCCAGCAGTCTGACGGCGGCAGCGGTAAAACTGTTTTTT
CASSLTAAAVKLFF
>TRBJ2-7|-|TRBV2|-
TGTGCCAGCAGTGAATGGAGAGGGAAGGACTCCTACGAGCAGTACTTC
CASSEWRGKDSYEQYF
>TRBJ1-2|-|TRBV6-5|-
TGTGCCAGCAGTTCTACTCGAGGAGGGCCTAACTATGGCTACACCTTC
CASSSTRGGPNYGYTF
>TRBJ2-5|few|TRBV4-2|-
TGTGCCAGCAGCCAACCCAAGGGAGGAGAGACCCAGTACTTC
CASSQPKGGETQYF
>TRBJ1-2|-|TRBV5-1|-
TGCGCCAGCAGAACGGGGGGGTCTAACTATGGCTACACCTTC
CASRTGGSNYGYTF
>TRBJ2-3|-|TRBV2|TRBD2
TGTGCCAGCAGTGAACTAGCGGGAGTGACAGATACGCAGTATTTT
CASSELAGVTDTQYF
>TRBJ2-7|-|TRBV5-6|-
TGTGCCAGCAGCTTATGGGGGGTAAGGACTTCTAGCTCCTACGAGCAGTACTTC
CASSLWGVRTSSSYEQYF
>TRBJ1-2|-|TRBV7-6|TRBD1
TGTGCCAGCAGCCCCCGGGGGACAGGGGAGTCGGGTGGCTACACCTTC
CASSPRGTGESGGYTF
>TRBJ1-1|-|TRBV14|TRBD1
TGTGCCAGCAGACCTTTACAGGGGGTGGGCACTGAAGCTTTCTTT
CASRPLQGVGTEAFF
>TRBJ2-1|-|TRBV27|-
TGTGCCAGCAGTCTTGACTTTGCTTACAATGAGCAGTTCTTC
CASSLDFAYNEQFF
>TRBJ2-1|few|TRBV29-1|TRBD2
TGCAGCGTTGAAGAAGGGGCGGGGGGGGAGTTCTTC
CSVEEGAGGEFF
>TRBJ1-1|-|TRBV4-1|-
TGCGCCAGCAGCCAAGATGAGGAGGGGATTGAAGCTTTCTTT
CASSQDEEGIEAFF
>TRBJ2-1|-|TRBV6-6|TRBD1
TGTGCCAGCATGGATGGACAGGGCTACAATGAGCAGTTCTTC
CASMDGQGYNEQFF
>TRBJ1-1|-|TRBV4-1|TRBD1
TGCGCCAGCAGTCCGGACAGGGAAAACACTGAAGCTTTCTTT
CASSPDRENTEAFF
>TRBJ1-5|-|TRBV6-4|-
TGTGCCAGCAGTGCGGCCCCCCGAGGGAATCAGCCCCAGCATTTT
CASSAAPRGNQPQHF
>TRBJ2-5|-|TRBV7-9|TRBD1
TGTGCCAGCAGCTTACGGGACAGATACCAAGAGACCCAGTACTTC
CASSLRDRYQETQYF
>TRBJ1-2|few|TRBV29-1|-
TGCAGCGTTGAAGATTATGGGAGGGGCTACACCTTC
CSVEDYGRGYTF
>TRBJ1-1|-|TRBV2|-
TGTGCCAGCAGTGAAACGGGGGATAACACTGAAGCTTTCTTT
CASSETGDNTEAFF
>TRBJ1-1|few|TRBV6-5|-
TGTGCCAGCAGCCCCGGGGGTTTCAACACTGAAGCTTTCTTT
CASSPGGFNTEAFF
>TRBJ2-3|-|TRBV14|-
TGTGCCAGCAGCCAACGAACGGGAGTGGTAGATACGCAGTATTTT
CASSQRTGVVDTQYF
>TRBJ2-7|few|TRBV7-2|-
TGTGACAGCAGCCTTGAGCCCTCCTACGAGCAGTACTTC
CDSSLEPSYEQYF
>TRBJ1-5|-|TRBV6-1|-
TGTGCCAGCACGAACCCGGGACAAAGGGCTCAGCCCCAGCATTTT
CASTNPGQRAQPQHF
>TRBJ2-1|-|TRBV27|TRBD2
TGTGCCAGCCCTCTGGGCCTAGCGGTCCCCTACAATGAGCAGTTCTTC
CASPLGLAVPYNEQFF
>TRBJ2-7|-|TRBV14|TRBD1
TGTGCCAGCAGCCACGTCCCGGGACAGGGGGCAAAGCAGTACTTC
CASSHVPGQGAKQYF
>TRBJ2-1|-|TRBV2|-
TGTGCCAGCAGTGGTTTTGGGGGCGGTTCCCTATACAATGAGCAGTTCTTC
CASSGFGGGSLYNEQFF
>TRBJ2-5|-|TRBV29-1|-
TGCAGCGTTGAGGCGGAGAGAGAGACCCAGTACTTC
CSVEAERETQYF
>TRBJ1-5|-|TRBV7-9|-
TGTGCCAGCAGCTTTTGGGGAGACAATCAGCCCCAGCATTTT
CASSFWGDNQPQHF
>TRBJ2-7|-|TRBV19|TRBD1
TGTGCCAGTAGTACGGGACAGGCCTCCTACGAGCAGTACTTC
CASSTGQASYEQYF
>TRBJ1-1|-|TRBV5-1|-
TGCGCCAGCAGCTTCGGCGGAGAGAACACTGAAGCTTTCTTT
CASSFGGENTEAFF
>TRBJ2-3|-|TRBV15|-
TGTGCCACCAGCAGAGCAGCAGGGTCTAGGGGGCAGTATTTT
CATSRAAGSRGQYF
>TRBJ2-2|-|TRBV29-1|TRBD2
TGCAGCGTTCGGGGAGCGGGAGACACCGGGGAGCTGTTTTTT
CSVRGAGDTGELFF
>TRBJ2-7|few|TRBV28|TRBD1
TGTGCCAGCAAATGGGGGACAGCCTACGAGCAGTACTTC
CASKWGTAYEQYF
>TRBJ1-3|once|TRBV29-1|-
TGCAGCGTTGAAGGCAGGTCCGACAGAAACACCATATATTTT
CSVEGRSDRNTIYF